The entry that follows covers one T cell receptor beta chain sequence. Per the original data handling: Reference gene primer amplification gave estimated nucleated cell counts. The table came from immunoSEQ multiplex PCR; TCRdb's copy has only in-frame clones and leaves some out. V and J calls and clone size follow that table, whereas D and trimming were derived from the DNA. This sample has some 110,000 clones, with approximately 84% found just once. The record originates from a study of blood T cell repertoires in COVID-19. As for the study in general: Spain, Italy and the United States supplied samples that represented acute and convalescent COVID-19. PBMCs, B-cell-depleted T cells, or T cells provided the cDNA or gDNA that made up the material.

Germline assignment: CDR1 MDHEN and CDR2 SYDVKM. The CDR3 extends over 17 amino acids. The V gene lost 3 bases and the J gene lost 2 bases, with 19 bases spanning the gap. The receptor comes from a woman aged 60 to 75 with acute or convalescent COVID-19. This chain links TRBV28 with TRBJ1-1, with D maybe TRBD1 (6 bases). Material for sequencing was peripheral blood. As DNA, the CDR3 is TGTGCCAGCAGTTTGGCAGGGACAAGGAGAGGTAACACTGAAGCTTTCTTT. This translates into CASSLAGTRRGNTEAFF. The whole variable domain, filled in from reference TRBV28 and TRBJ1-1, reads DVKVTQSSRYLVKRTGEKVFLECVQDMDHENMFWYRQDPGLGLRLIYFSYDVKMKEKGDIPEGYSVSREKKERFSLILESASTNQTSMYLCASSLAGTRRGNTEAFFGQGTRLTVV.